The 17 T cell receptor beta chains listed next were all sequenced from one sample in a study of shared clonotypes between healthy human individuals. Assay: immunoSEQ multiplex PCR; the TCRdb copy retains only in-frame clones and omits some. The data show about 2.1 million clones, about 94% seen once. CD45RO-negative, CCR7-positively selected cells formed the naive CD8 fraction, excluding terminally differentiated effector memory CD45RA+ cells. Sequencing was performed on naive CD8+ T cells from PBMCs. These receptors came from a man aged 18 to 30 in good health. Some clones in this sample may be carry-over from other donors' samples.

This chain joins TRBV27 and TRBJ2-1, with D unresolved. V lost 8 bases and J lost 6, with 14 bases in between. The V gene's germline CDR1 is MNHEY and CDR2 SMNVEV (reference sequence). This CDR3 spans 13 amino acids. This chain's CDR3 is CASGILTTNEQFF. CDR3 sequence (DNA): TGTGCCAGCGGGATTTTAACCACCAATGAGCAGTTCTTC.

J is TRBJ1-5 and V is TRBV4-1; a weak D match, TRBD1 (6 bases). The V end was cut by 2 bases, the J end by 1 base, with 12 bases between. Germline V gene data show CDR1 as MGHRA and CDR2 as YSYEKL. This CDR3 spans 16 amino acids. CDR3 sequence reads: CASSQRQEKSNQPQHF. The CDR3 region has the DNA TGCGCCAGCAGCCAACGACAGGAGAAAAGCAATCAGCCCCAGCATTTT.

The chain employs TRBV7-8 and TRBJ1-5; TRBD1 matches at 7 bases. V was pared by 5 bases and J by 3 bases, with 10 bases of the junction left unmatched. Germline V gene sequence: CDR1 SGHVS, CDR2 FQNEAQ. This CDR3 comprises 16 residues. The DNA of the CDR3 is TGTGCCAGCAGCGCAGGGGGAGTCACTTCCAATCAGCCCCAGCATTTT. It is translated as CASSAGGVTSNQPQHF.

This clone was seen just once. V usage is TRBV13 and J usage is TRBJ2-7; 12 bases line up with TRBD2. The ends lost 6 bases at V and 6 bases at J; junction bases unmatched: 9. Germline assignment: CDR1 PRHDT and CDR2 FYEKMQ (reference sequence). The CDR3 extends over 15 amino acids. The CDR3 DNA reads as TGTGCCAGCAGACATACGGGACTAGCGGGTGTCGAGCAGTACTTC. This gives the protein CASRHTGLAGVEQYF.

The chain links TRBV27 to TRBJ1-1; D not resolved. The CDR3 is made up of 14 amino acids. Trimming removed 6 bases from V and 3 bases from J, with 14 bases in between. Germline lookup yields CDR1 MNHEY and CDR2 SMNVEV (reference sequence). Written as DNA, the CDR3 is TGTGCCAGCAGATATCAAGGGATGGACACTGAAGCTTTCTTT. Its protein is CASRYQGMDTEAFF.

The chain is built from TRBV28 and TRBJ1-5; unclear D gene. V dropped 3 bases and J dropped 0 bases, with 9 bases sitting between them. The CDR3 sequence is 15 residues long. Germline V gene lookup returns CDR1 MDHEN and CDR2 SYDVKM. The CDR3 nucleotides read TGTGCCAGCAGTTTTCGGGTGAATAGCAATCAGCCCCAGCATTTT. The encoded protein is CASSFRVNSNQPQHF.

The CDR3 DNA follows: TGTGCCAGCAGCCAACGACAGGGAGGGAATAATGAGCAGTTCTTC. Protein product: CASSQRQGGNNEQFF. The chain employs TRBV7-9 and TRBJ2-1; D possibly uses TRBD1 or TRBD2 (7 bases each). Trimming took off 5 bases at V and 7 bases at J, with 18 bases between the two ends. The CDR3 covers 15 residues. The germline V gene encodes CDR1 SEHNR and CDR2 FQNEAQ (reference sequence).

This clone appeared a few times. The rearrangement joins TRBV25-1 to TRBJ1-2; weak D call: TRBD1 (5 bases). CDR3 length equals 13 residues. Germline CDR1 reads MGHDK; CDR2 reads SYGVNS. Trimming shortened V by 4 bases and J by 0 bases, and 6 bases separated the two germline ends. The CDR3 DNA is TGTGCCAGCAGTGGACAGCCTAACTATGGCTACACCTTC. Protein: CASSGQPNYGYTF.

The chain employs TRBV19 and TRBJ2-1; perhaps TRBD1 as D (6 bases). CDR1 and CDR2 (germline): LNHDA, SQIVND (reference sequence). The CDR3 extends over 15 amino acids. V lost 8 bases to trimming and J lost 7 bases, with 21 bases between them. In nucleotides, the CDR3 is TGTGCCAGTGGCCTCTCCAGTTCAGGGGTGAATGAGCAGTTCTTC. It is translated as CASGLSSSGVNEQFF.

The V call is TRBV4-1, the J call TRBJ2-7; no definite D call. Trimming stripped 1 base from V and 5 bases from J, with 12 bases between. CDR1 and CDR2 (germline): MGHRA, YSYEKL. This CDR3 spans 14 amino acids. The chain's CDR3 is CASSQVHGLDEQYF. The CDR3 nucleotides are TGCGCCAGCAGCCAAGTTCACGGCCTGGACGAGCAGTACTTC.

Remarks on this clone: Additional DNA sequences in this sample encode the identical CDR3. The gene calls are TRBV27 and TRBJ1-1; the match to TRBD1 covers 8 bases. The ends lost 6 bases at V and 2 bases at J; junction bases unmatched: 2. The CDR3 sequence is 13 residues long. The germline V gene encodes CDR1 MNHEY and CDR2 SMNVEV (reference sequence). This chain's CDR3 is CASRDRANTEAFF. DNA of the CDR3: TGTGCCAGCAGGGACAGGGCTAACACTGAAGCTTTCTTT.

The chain uses TRBV18 and TRBJ2-2; the D is unclear. V dropped 10 bases and J dropped 4 bases, with 13 bases sitting between them. The V gene's germline CDR1 is KGHSH and CDR2 LQKENI. CDR3 size: 13 residues. This CDR3 is CATSSPSTGELFF. The CDR3 coding sequence is TGTGCCACTTCTTCCCCGAGCACCGGGGAGCTGTTTTTT.

The V gene is TRBV7-9, the J gene TRBJ1-1; a weak D match, TRBD1 (6 bases). Trimming removed 5 bases from V and 6 bases from J, with 22 bases in between. CDR3 length: 16 residues. Germline V gives CDR1 SEHNR, CDR2 FQNEAQ (reference sequence). CDR3 bases: TGTGCCAGCAGCCGCCCAACAGCTCCGGGGGCCCCTGAAGCTTTCTTT. Protein: CASSRPTAPGAPEAFF.

This chain connects TRBV20-1 to TRBJ2-7; no firm D call. Trimming left V 0 bases short and J 9 bases short, with 6 bases between. The germline gives CDR1 DFQATT, CDR2 SNEGSKA (reference sequence). This CDR3 is 10 amino acids long. CDR3 sequence reads: CSARDVGQYF. For the CDR3, the DNA is TGCAGTGCTAGAGACGTCGGGCAGTACTTC.

This clone was seen once. The gene calls are TRBV9 and TRBJ2-2; the match to TRBD2 covers 10 bases. CDR1 and CDR2 (germline): SGDLS, YYNGEE. The CDR3 has 16 amino acids. V shed 4 bases, J shed 7 bases, and the junction held 10 bases outside the gene matches. Written as DNA, the CDR3 is TGTGCCAGCAGCCCTCCGAGCGGGAGGGCCGTCGGGGAGCTGTTTTTT. Encoded protein: CASSPPSGRAVGELFF.

V gene TRBV28 combines with J gene TRBJ2-5; unclear D gene. The CDR3 is made up of 16 amino acids. Germline CDR1 reads MDHEN; CDR2 reads SYDVKM. Trimming took off 2 bases at V and 5 bases at J, with 18 bases between the two ends. The CDR3 loop is CASSLIVATGQETQYF. For the CDR3, the DNA is TGTGCCAGCAGTTTAATCGTAGCCACCGGCCAGGAGACCCAGTACTTC.

The rearrangement joins TRBV19 to TRBJ2-1; 9 bases are a match to TRBD1. V dropped 1 base and J dropped 6; count of bases not matched to a gene: 4. Looked up from germline, CDR1 is LNHDA and CDR2 is SQIVND (reference sequence). This CDR3 is built from 15 residues. CDR3 nucleotides: TGTGCCAGTAGTATAGGAGGGGGACAGGGCAATGAGCAGTTCTTC. Its protein is CASSIGGGQGNEQFF.